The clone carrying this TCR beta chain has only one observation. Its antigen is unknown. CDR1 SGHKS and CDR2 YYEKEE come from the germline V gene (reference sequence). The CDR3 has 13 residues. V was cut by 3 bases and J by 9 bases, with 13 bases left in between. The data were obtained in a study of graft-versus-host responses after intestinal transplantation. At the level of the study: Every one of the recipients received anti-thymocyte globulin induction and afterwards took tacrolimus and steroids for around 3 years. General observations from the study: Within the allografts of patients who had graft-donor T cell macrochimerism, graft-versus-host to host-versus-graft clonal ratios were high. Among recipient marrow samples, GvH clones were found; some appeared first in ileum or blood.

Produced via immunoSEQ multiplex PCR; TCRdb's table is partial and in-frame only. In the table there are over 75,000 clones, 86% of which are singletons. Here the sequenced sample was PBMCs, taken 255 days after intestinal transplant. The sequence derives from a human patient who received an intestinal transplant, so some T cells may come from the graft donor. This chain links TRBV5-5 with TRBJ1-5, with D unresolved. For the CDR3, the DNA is TGTGCCAGCAGCTCGGGCCGGTGGACGCCCCAGCATTTT. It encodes CASSSGRWTPQHF.